The 24 T cell receptor beta chains presented below share a single source sample, sequenced in a study of blood T cell repertoires in COVID-19. Sequencing used immunoSEQ multiplex PCR; TCRdb keeps in-frame clones, though not all of them. The table shows about 170,000 clones, with about 91% occurring only once. Sequenced: peripheral blood. These receptor sequences come from a woman aged 50 to 60 with acute or convalescent COVID-19.

This rearrangement joins TRBV5-1 to TRBJ1-4; possibly TRBD1 for D (5 bases). The length of the CDR3 is 15 residues. Germline CDR1 and CDR2: SGHRS and YFSETQ. Trimming pared 0 bases from V and 5 bases from J, leaving 11 bases between. CDR3 DNA: TGCGCCAGCAGCTTGGTAGGGGCCGAGAATGAAAAACTGTTTTTT. Translated: CASSLVGAENEKLFF.

This chain joins TRBV15 and TRBJ2-3; 14 bases fit TRBD2. From germline, CDR1 is LNHNV and CDR2 YYDKDF (reference sequence). V was clipped by 5 bases and J by 0 bases; unmatched bases: 13. The CDR3 sequence is 20 residues long. As DNA, the CDR3 is TGTGCCACCAGCCCCAGAAGGGGACTAGCGGGAGTCCCGAGCACAGATACGCAGTATTTT. Residues: CATSPRRGLAGVPSTDTQYF.

The rearrangement uses TRBV6-5 and TRBJ2-3, with D maybe TRBD1 (6 bases). Trimming took off 5 bases at V and 3 bases at J, with 15 bases between the two ends. The CDR3 contains 15 residues. Germline V CDR1 and CDR2: MNHEY, SVGAGI. In DNA form, the CDR3 reads TGTGCCAGCAGTCAGGGGCGCGTCGGGACAGATACGCAGTATTTT. Translating it yields CASSQGRVGTDTQYF.

The V call is TRBV13, the J call TRBJ2-3; D unresolved. Germline V CDR1 and CDR2: PRHDT, FYEKMQ (reference sequence). This CDR3 is 11 amino acids long. V gave up 5 bases and J gave up 9 bases, with 9 bases separating them. The CDR3 region has the DNA TGTGCCAGCAGCCGCCAGTGGACGCAGTATTTT. Translated, it gives CASSRQWTQYF.

The chain is built from TRBV7-9 and TRBJ1-1; D may be TRBD1 (6 bases). Germline assignment: CDR1 SEHNR and CDR2 FQNEAQ (reference sequence). The germline V and J ends were trimmed by 5 bases and 8 bases, with 21 bases remaining between them. This CDR3 is 15 amino acids long. CDR3 nucleotide sequence: TGTGCCAGCAGCCCAGCAGGGGTCGGACGCGAAGAAGCTTTCTTT. Its translation: CASSPAGVGREEAFF.

CDR3 bases: TGTGCCATCAGTGACAAGATAACAGGGTACACGGGCTACACCTTC. It is translated as CAISDKITGYTGYTF. This chain links TRBV10-3 with TRBJ1-2; D is perhaps TRBD1 (6 bases). Germline loops: CDR1 ENHRY, CDR2 SYGVKD. The CDR3 has 15 residues. V lost 3 bases and J lost 8, with 19 bases in between.

The rearrangement joins TRBV6-5 to TRBJ1-1, with a weak D call TRBD1 (5 bases). The V end lost 0 bases, the J end lost 9 bases, and 11 bases lay between the germline ends. Germline assignment: CDR1 MNHEY and CDR2 SVGAGI. CDR3 length: 13 residues. The CDR3 DNA reads as TGTGCCAGCAGTTACTCACAGGCCCGCCAAGCTTTCTTT. This gives the protein CASSYSQARQAFF.

The genes are TRBV18 and TRBJ1-5; perhaps TRBD1 as D (6 bases). Germline assignment: CDR1 KGHSH and CDR2 LQKENI. V was clipped by 6 bases and J by 2 bases, with 8 bases between them. This CDR3 region has 13 residues. The DNA for the CDR3 is TGTGCCAGCTCGAAGGGGGGCAATCAGCCCCAGCATTTT. Translation gives CASSKGGNQPQHF.

The J gene is TRBJ1-3, the V gene TRBV19; D is unresolved. V lost 11 bases and J lost 0, with 14 bases in between. Germline V gene data show CDR1 as LNHDA and CDR2 as SQIVND (reference sequence). This CDR3 is 14 amino acids long. In DNA, the CDR3 is TGTGCCTCTAGGCAGACTCACTCTGGAAACACCATATATTTT. Translation gives CASRQTHSGNTIYF.

CDR3 amino acids: CASSPGTGGSSYNEQFF. The DNA of the CDR3 is TGTGCCAGCAGCCCTGGGACAGGGGGTAGTTCCTACAATGAGCAGTTCTTC. The chain has TRBV7-2 and TRBJ2-1; 11 bases match TRBD1. The trim removed 5 bases at V and 1 base at J, leaving 7 bases unmatched. Germline V gene lookup returns CDR1 SGHTA and CDR2 FQGNSA. The CDR3 spans 17 residues.

The rearrangement uses TRBV3-1 (or the pseudogene TRBV3-2) and TRBJ2-1; 10 positions agree with TRBD2. The germline V gene has CDR1 LGHDT and CDR2 YNNKEL (reference sequence). This CDR3 has 15 amino acids. V was clipped by 4 bases and J by 4 bases; unmatched bases: 4. The CDR3 bases are TGTGCCAGCAGCCTACTAGCGGGGCCTTACAATGAGCAGTTCTTC. Translating it yields CASSLLAGPYNEQFF.

The chain employs TRBV5-1 and TRBJ1-1, with TRBD1 matching over 7 bases. The V gene's germline CDR1 is SGHRS and CDR2 YFSETQ. This CDR3 has 14 residues. The V and J ends lost 4 bases and 5 bases, in that order; junction bases with no gene match: 8. In nucleotides, the CDR3 is TGCGCCAGCAGCCCCGGACAGGTGCGGACTGAAGCTTTCTTT. This sequence encodes CASSPGQVRTEAFF.

The V call is TRBV5-1, the J call TRBJ2-7, with D possibly TRBD2 on 6 matching bases. This CDR3 region has 13 residues. Deletions cut 0 bases from V and 4 bases from J, with 8 bases between. Germline V gene sequence: CDR1 SGHRS, CDR2 YFSETQ. The CDR3 is CASSLDGTYEQYF. CDR3 coding DNA: TGCGCCAGCAGCTTGGACGGGACTTACGAGCAGTACTTC.

The chain links TRBV6-5 to TRBJ1-1; D gene uncertain. The CDR3 is 14 residues long. V lost 0 bases and J 7 bases, leaving 12 bases between the germline ends. CDR1 MNHEY and CDR2 SVGAGI come from the germline V gene. The CDR3 loop reads CASSYSPPSGEAFF. The CDR3 coding sequence is TGTGCCAGCAGTTACTCGCCTCCTTCGGGTGAAGCTTTCTTT.

The CDR3 loop is CASSPSKQGVASKLFF. The CDR3 coding sequence is TGTGCCAGCAGCCCCAGTAAACAGGGGGTTGCATCCAAACTGTTTTTT. The gene calls are TRBV9 and TRBJ1-4, with 8 bases matching TRBD1. This CDR3 has 16 amino acids. Trimming cost V 4 bases and J 11 bases; bases outside gene matches: 16. Germline lookup yields CDR1 SGDLS and CDR2 YYNGEE.

The chain recombines TRBV4-3 with TRBJ2-7; 10 bases fit TRBD1. This CDR3 has 15 amino acids. V lost 4 bases to trimming and J lost 4 bases; unmatched junction nucleotides: 7. Germline assignment: CDR1 LGHNA and CDR2 YSLEER. CDR3 in amino acids: CASSLGRQGAYEQYF. The DNA of the CDR3 is TGCGCCAGCAGCCTCGGAAGACAGGGGGCTTACGAGCAGTACTTC.

This clone appeared a few times. The chain joins TRBV7-2 to TRBJ1-5, with 9 bases matching TRBD1. V was clipped by 2 bases and J by 6 bases; unmatched bases: 8. The CDR3 has 16 amino acids. Germline V CDR1 and CDR2: SGHTA, FQGNSA. Written as DNA, the CDR3 is TGTGCCAGCAGCTTACTTCGGACAGGGGACGTTCAGCCCCAGCATTTT. Translated: CASSLLRTGDVQPQHF.

The chain recombines TRBV30 with TRBJ1-2; 9 bases are a match to TRBD1. This CDR3 has 16 amino acids. Germline CDR1 and CDR2: GTSNPN and SVGIG (reference sequence). V gave up 1 base and J gave up 4 bases; unmatched junction bases: 10. The DNA for the CDR3 is TGTGCCTGGAGTGCCCCGGGACAGGGTTACCTCTATGGCTACACCTTC. The encoded protein is CAWSAPGQGYLYGYTF. Based on the CDR3 plus reference TRBV30 and TRBJ1-2, the full variable domain is SQTIHQWPATLVQPVGSPLSLECTVEGTSNPNLYWYRQAAGRGLQLLFYSVGIGQISSEVPQNLSASRPQDRQFILSSKKLLLSDSGFYLCAWSAPGQGYLYGYTFGSGTRLTVV.

The gene calls are TRBV6-1 and TRBJ1-2, with 9 bases fitting TRBD1. Trimming cost V 1 base and J 8 bases; bases outside gene matches: 8. Germline lookup yields CDR1 MNHNS and CDR2 SASEGT. The CDR3 has 15 residues. In DNA, the CDR3 is TGTGCCAGCAGTGAAGGGACAGGGGCTCGGTGGGGCTACACCTTC. This encodes CASSEGTGARWGYTF.

The chain combines TRBV12-3 or TRBV12-4 with TRBJ1-2, with 8 positions matching TRBD1. This CDR3 is built from 13 residues. V lost 5 bases to trimming and J lost 1 base; unmatched junction nucleotides: 0. CDR3 coding DNA: TGTGCCAGCAGTGACAGGGGTAACTATGGCTACACCTTC. Protein product: CASSDRGNYGYTF.

The chain is built from TRBV7-9 and TRBJ2-7; tentatively, D is TRBD2 (7 bases). The CDR3 has 16 residues. Trimming shortened V by 4 bases and J by 5 bases, and 21 bases separated the two germline ends. Germline assignment: CDR1 SEHNR and CDR2 FQNEAQ (reference sequence). The DNA of the CDR3 is TGTGCCAGCAGCTACGCCTGGGGGGGCGCCAAGGACGAGCAGTACTTC. Its translation is CASSYAWGGAKDEQYF. Based on the CDR3 plus reference TRBV7-9 and TRBJ2-7, the full variable domain is DTGVSQNPRHKITKRGQNVTFRCDPISEHNRLYWYRQTLGQGPEFLTYFQNEAQLEKSRLLSDRFSAERPKGSFSTLEIQRTEQGDSAMYLCASSYAWGGAKDEQYFGPGTRLTVT.

This chain uses TRBV5-4 with TRBJ2-2; no firm D call. The length of the CDR3 is 13 residues. In germline, CDR1 is SGHNT, CDR2 YYREEE (reference sequence). V lost 4 bases, J lost 6 bases, and 10 bases lay in between. CDR3 loop: CASSPLDAGELFF. CDR3 coding DNA: TGTGCCAGCAGCCCCTTAGATGCCGGGGAGCTGTTTTTT.

The rearrangement links TRBV7-2 to TRBJ1-3; the match to TRBD1 covers 7 bases. The CDR3 loop spans 16 amino acids. In germline, CDR1 is SGHTA, CDR2 FQGNSA. V lost 0 bases to trimming and J lost 3 bases; unmatched junction nucleotides: 5. The CDR3 is CASSLAGRGDGNTIYF. Here the CDR3 DNA reads TGTGCCAGCAGCTTAGCGGGCAGGGGGGATGGAAACACCATATATTTT.

The J gene is TRBJ1-2, the V gene TRBV6-1; perhaps TRBD1 as D (5 bases). CDR1 is MNHNS, CDR2 SASEGT, per germline. V shed 3 bases and J shed 4 bases, with 21 bases lying between them. The CDR3 length is 17 residues. The DNA for the CDR3 is TGTGCCAGCAGTGACCCCGGGTACGCAGGGCCGAGCTATGGCTACACCTTC. Translation: CASSDPGYAGPSYGYTF.